This T cell receptor (beta chain) appears in the sequencing data of a study of CD8 T cells in Susac syndrome. The multiple sclerosis controls, all treatment-naive patients, had relapsing-remitting disease that was stable or active. Reverse transcription of 0.5 to 1 ug RNA was performed with random hexamers. Amplification of TCR beta CDR3 was carried out by immunoSEQ multiplex PCR, which covered 54 Vbeta and 13 Jbeta segments. TCRdb called the immunoSEQ multiplex PCR reads again in MiXCR, with one record for every CDR3 protein. The sample shows around 220,000 distinct CDR3 sequences, roughly nine tenths of them seen only once. Findings and caveats of the study: Only a relatively small number of individuals were included in the TCR sequencing and HLA analysis.

Unmatched junction bases numbered 8, after V lost 4 bases and J lost 9 bases. The CDR3 has 14 residues. Germline values: CDR1 MNHEY, CDR2 SMNVEV (reference sequence). Regarding this clonotype: Its matching antigen is unknown.

The chain employs TRBV27 and TRBJ2-1, with TRBD1 matching 8 bases. This sequence originates from a human donor with multiple sclerosis. Sequences were obtained from CD8+ T cells from PBMCs. CDR3 loop: CASSSFTGGIEQFF. In nucleotides, the CDR3 is TGTGCCAGCAGTTCCTTCACAGGGGGGATTGAGCAGTTCTTC.